This TCR beta chain was recorded in a study of shared clonotypes between healthy human individuals. Study-wide context: Donors had three CD4 naive, three CD4 memory, two CD8 naive and one CD8 memory plate apiece.

TCRdb's table, derived via immunoSEQ multiplex PCR, lists solely in-frame clones and lacks some. Here the sample spans hundreds of thousands of clones, roughly 72% being singletons. On this clone: No antigen is known for it.

Trimming removed 3 bases from V and 4 bases from J; junction bases left unmatched: 3. Per the germline V gene, CDR1 is MDHEN and CDR2 is SYDVKM. CDR3 length: 14 residues. Adults of Caucasian background living in Nashville, Tennessee made up all donors. Broader study findings: Though the depth was large, rarefaction showed that sorted-subset sequencing was incomplete. The sharing of about 5.3% of naive CD4 clonotypes was seen across several donors.

Source material: memory CD4+ T cells sorted from blood. The subset was: CD45RA-negative fraction. This chain uses TRBV28 with TRBJ2-3; 8 bases line up with TRBD2. The sequence derives from a woman in her twenties or thirties in good health. The DNA for the CDR3 is TGTGCCAGCAGTTTGAGCGGGAGCGCAGATACGCAGTATTTT. This encodes CASSLSGSADTQYF.